One and the same sample provided the 17 T cell receptor beta chains below, sequenced in a study of T-cell reconstitution after alpha-beta-depleted transplantation in children. Preparation of the TCRbeta library was carried out with unique molecular identifiers. TCRdb re-called the PCR reads through MiXCR, storing one row per CDR3 protein. This table holds 350,000 to 500,000 distinct CDR3 sequences, approximately 42% found once. Here the sequenced sample was PBMCs, taken before TCRalphabeta/CD19-depleted stem cell transplant. All receptors derive from a girl under 10 years old with aplastic anemia, due to receive a stem cell transplant.

This clonotype was seen only a few times. This chain uses TRBV20-1 with TRBJ2-1; 8 nucleotides line up with TRBD2. This CDR3 has 13 residues. The trim removed 8 bases at V and 8 bases at J, leaving 11 bases unmatched. CDR1 is DFQATT, CDR2 SNEGSKA, per germline (reference sequence). Here the CDR3 DNA reads TGCAGTAGGGCTTCGCGGGAGGTAGATGAGCAGTTCTTC. This sequence encodes CSRASREVDEQFF.

The CDR3: CAISLSYQETQYF. CDR3 DNA sequence: TGTGCCATCAGCCTCTCGTACCAAGAGACCCAGTACTTC. The rearrangement uses TRBV10-3 and TRBJ2-5; D is unresolved. CDR3 length: 13 residues. V gave up 6 bases and J gave up 0 bases, with 8 bases separating them. Germline CDR1 reads ENHRY; CDR2 reads SYGVKD.

This clonotype came up a few times. For the CDR3, the DNA is TGTGCCATCTCCCAGGCGAGCCTCCAAGAGCAGTACTTC. This codes for CAISQASLQEQYF. The chain uses TRBV10-3 and TRBJ2-7; D gene ambiguous. Germline CDR1 ENHRY, CDR2 SYGVKD. This CDR3 contains 13 residues. V lost 8 bases and J 7 bases, leaving 18 bases between the germline ends.

This sequence joins TRBV20-1 and TRBJ2-1; D is uncertain. The V and J ends lost 5 bases and 10 bases respectively, with 3 bases between them. Germline V lookup: CDR1 DFQATT, CDR2 SNEGSKA (reference sequence). The CDR3 is 8 residues long. The chain's CDR3 is CSAGEQFF. CDR3 in DNA: TGCAGTGCTGGCGAGCAGTTCTTC.

This chain links TRBV5-1 with TRBJ2-1; the D is unclear. This CDR3 has 16 amino acids. Trimming shortened V by 4 bases and J by 0 bases, and 14 bases separated the two germline ends. The germline V gene has CDR1 SGHRS and CDR2 YFSETQ. Written as DNA, the CDR3 is TGCGCCAGCAGCCAATTTCGGGTTAGCTCCTACAATGAGCAGTTCTTC. The encoded protein is CASSQFRVSSYNEQFF.

This clonotype turned up a few times. The chain has TRBV6-2 or TRBV6-3 and TRBJ2-1; weak D call: TRBD2 (6 bases). V lost 2 bases to trimming and J lost 0 bases, with 11 bases between them. Germline CDR1 reads MNHEY; CDR2 reads SVGEGT. The CDR3 extends over 16 amino acids. This CDR3 is CASSYERAGSYNEQFF. Here the CDR3 DNA reads TGTGCCAGCAGTTACGAGCGGGCGGGCTCCTACAATGAGCAGTTCTTC.

The chain is built from TRBV5-1 and TRBJ2-7, with 8 bases aligning to TRBD2. After removal of 0 bases from V and 4 bases from J, the junction contained 6 bases not matched to a gene. The CDR3 length is 15 residues. The germline gives CDR1 SGHRS, CDR2 YFSETQ. CDR3 sequence: CASSLAAGGLYEQYF. CDR3 bases: TGCGCCAGCAGCTTGGCTGCGGGAGGACTGTACGAGCAGTACTTC.

This clonotype is a singleton in its sample. The chain has TRBV20-1 and TRBJ1-1; 7 positions agree with TRBD1. CDR3 length equals 12 residues. Germline CDR1 DFQATT, CDR2 SNEGSKA (reference sequence). CDR3: CRPTGDYTEAFF. As DNA, the CDR3 is TGCAGACCAACAGGGGATTACACTGAAGCTTTCTTT.

This rearrangement joins TRBV15 to TRBJ2-3, with D maybe TRBD2 (7 bases). CDR3 length: 17 amino acids. CDR1 is LNHNV, CDR2 YYDKDF, per germline (reference sequence). Trimming cost V 3 bases and J 0 bases, with 16 bases left between them. The CDR3 here is CATSSGARGASTDTQYF. The CDR3 region has the DNA TGTGCCACCAGCAGCGGGGCTCGGGGGGCTAGCACAGATACGCAGTATTTT.

V usage is TRBV7-9 and J usage is TRBJ1-3; D uncertain. V was cut by 1 base and J by 4 bases, with 8 bases left in between. This CDR3 comprises 14 residues. From germline, CDR1 is SEHNR and CDR2 FQNEAQ (reference sequence). For the CDR3, the DNA is TGTGCCAGCAGCTTAGGCCCTATGGGAAACACCATATATTTT. Encoded protein: CASSLGPMGNTIYF.

This clonotype was counted a few times. V and J are TRBV7-2 and TRBJ1-5; D not certain. Germline V lookup: CDR1 SGHTA, CDR2 FQGNSA. The CDR3 loop spans 15 amino acids. Trimming removed 3 bases from V and 0 bases from J, with 9 bases in between. This CDR3 reads CASSFPKGSNQPQHF. Here the CDR3 DNA reads TGTGCCAGCAGCTTCCCGAAGGGTAGCAATCAGCCCCAGCATTTT.

This clonotype was counted between two and nine times. The chain employs TRBV2 and TRBJ2-7; possibly TRBD1 or TRBD2 for D (5 bases each). This CDR3 contains 14 residues. V was clipped by 10 bases and J by 7 bases, with 23 bases between them. Germline lookup yields CDR1 SNHLY and CDR2 FYNNEI. Here the CDR3 DNA reads TGTGCCACCTTATCCAACGGGGCAGAGTTGGAGCAGTACTTC. It specifies CATLSNGAELEQYF. The full variable domain, its missing parts supplied by reference TRBV2 and TRBJ2-7, is EPEVTQTPSHQVTQMGQEVILRCVPISNHLYFYWYRQILGQKVEFLVSFYNNEISEKSEIFDDQFSVERPDGSNFTLKIRSTKLEDSAMYFCATLSNGAELEQYFGPGTRLTVT.

The chain joins TRBV5-1 to TRBJ2-7; D gene ambiguous. Per the germline V gene, CDR1 is SGHRS and CDR2 is YFSETQ. The CDR3 has 15 amino acids. V dropped 0 bases and J dropped 3 bases, with 13 bases sitting between them. The CDR3 DNA reads TGCGCCAGCAGCTTGGGTGCAGGCACCATCTACGAGCAGTACTTC. Amino acids: CASSLGAGTIYEQYF. The full variable domain, its missing parts supplied by reference TRBV5-1 and TRBJ2-7, is KAGVTQTPRYLIKTRGQQVTLSCSPISGHRSVSWYQQTPGQGLQFLFEYFSETQRNKGNFPGRFSGRQFSNSRSEMNVSTLELGDSALYLCASSLGAGTIYEQYFGPGTRLTVT.

Concerning this clonotype: The junction shows a germline mismatch at one end, possibly a read error. The V and J genes are TRBV6-5 and TRBJ1-2; TRBD1 agrees at 10 bases. CDR1 and CDR2 from the germline V gene are MNHEY and SVGAGI. The CDR3 has 16 amino acids. CDR3 DNA sequence: TGTGCCTGCAGTTACTACGGAGGGACAGGGGATGGTGGCTACACCTTC. Its translation is CACSYYGGTGDGGYTF.

The V call is TRBV20-1, the J call TRBJ2-5; D uncertain. This CDR3 comprises 12 residues. Germline CDR1 and CDR2: DFQATT and SNEGSKA (reference sequence). In DNA, the CDR3 is TGCAGCGAAAGGAGTGCCCAGGAGACCCAGTACTTC. It codes for CSERSAQETQYF.

The chain links TRBV6-5 to TRBJ2-1; 8 nucleotides line up with TRBD2. V trimming: 11 bases; J trimming: 4 bases; junction bases outside the gene matches: 4. The CDR3 runs 12 residues. In germline, CDR1 is MNHEY, CDR2 SVGAGI. The CDR3 reads CACGGRYNEQFF. CDR3 nucleotides: TGTGCCTGCGGGGGGAGGTACAATGAGCAGTTCTTC.

The rearrangement joins TRBV18 to TRBJ1-2; the D gene is possibly TRBD1 (6 bases). V gave up 5 bases and J gave up 1 base, with 17 bases separating them. Germline CDR1 reads KGHSH; CDR2 reads LQKENI. The CDR3 runs to 16 residues. The CDR3 is CASSSRRGRYNYGYTF. The CDR3 coding sequence is TGTGCCAGCTCATCCCGAAGGGGGAGATATAACTATGGCTACACCTTC.